This T cell receptor beta chain is drawn from a study of OX40 agonist ivuxolimab in advanced cancers. Looked up from germline, CDR1 is ENHRY and CDR2 is SYGVKD. This CDR3 contains 15 residues. V was pared by 3 bases and J by 0 bases, with 3 bases of the junction left unmatched. Clones were read by immunoSEQ multiplex PCR, and TCRdb kept only the in-frame ones, dropping some. Here the sample spans 40,000 to 50,000 clones, about 88% being singletons. This TCR was recovered from an adult with an advanced solid tumor such as melanoma, head and neck, liver or kidney cancer. Sample: CD4+ or CD8+ T cells sorted from blood, taken in a trial of the OX40 agonist ivuxolimab. This chain joins TRBV10-3 and TRBJ2-7, with 9 bases identical to TRBD2. This CDR3 is CAISDSGGSSYEQYF. The CDR3 DNA is TGTGCCATCAGTGATAGCGGGGGTAGCTCCTACGAGCAGTACTTC.